This is a list of T cell receptor beta chains from one sample in a study of graft-versus-host responses after intestinal transplantation. No cognate antigen is known for these TCRs. Generated by immunoSEQ multiplex PCR, the TCRdb table keeps only in-frame clones and is missing some. The sample consists of roughly 99,000 clones, around 90% of them appearing once. The source was unstimulated CD4+ T cells sorted from spleen or lymph node cells, collected before transplant. The source is a human donor who was the organ donor for an intestinal transplant. Each CDR3 is given with its conserved first and last residue. The D gene is left open where the match is weak. Clone size, where shown, is once, few, many, or a class for clones that have expanded.

D gene	V gene	CDR3 length	clone size	J gene	CDR3 DNA	CDR3 protein
TRBD1	TRBV18	16	-	TRBJ2-1	TGTGCCAGCTCACCATTTGGGACAGGGCAATACAATGAGCAGTTCTTC	CASSPFGTGQYNEQFF
TRBD1	TRBV10-2	16	-	TRBJ1-3	TGCGCCAGCAGTCTTGACAGGGAAGCCTCTGGAAACACCATATATTTT	CASSLDREASGNTIYF
TRBD2	TRBV7-3	18	-	TRBJ2-6	TGTGCCAGCAGCCCGCTCCTAGCGGGGAGGATCGGGGCCAACGTCCTGACTTTC	CASSPLLAGRIGANVLTF
TRBD1	TRBV6-6	13	once	TRBJ1-2	TGTGCCAGCAGTAAAGACAGGGGACTTGGCTACACCTTC	CASSKDRGLGYTF
TRBD1	TRBV9	17	-	TRBJ2-2	TGTGCCAGCAGCGTAGGATGGGGGACAGTCCGCACCGGGGAGCTGTTTTTT	CASSVGWGTVRTGELFF
-	TRBV9	14	few	TRBJ2-4	TGTGCCAGCAGCGCCGGACTAGCCAAAAACATTCAGTACTTC	CASSAGLAKNIQYF
-	TRBV6-6	13	once	TRBJ2-7	TGTGCCAGCACCAATCACGCAGGGACCGAGCAGTACTTC	CASTNHAGTEQYF
-	TRBV5-5	15	-	TRBJ1-1	TGTGCCAGCAGCTCTCCGGGTTGGGCGAACACTGAAGCTTTCTTT	CASSSPGWANTEAFF
-	TRBV4-2	15	once	TRBJ1-4	TGTGCCAGCAGCCAAGATTCGACCACTAATGAAAAACTGTTTTTT	CASSQDSTTNEKLFF
TRBD1	TRBV7-3	15	-	TRBJ2-2	TGTGCCAGCAGCTACTGGACAGGGAACACCGGGGAGCTGTTTTTT	CASSYWTGNTGELFF
-	TRBV4-1	15	-	TRBJ2-7	TGCGCCAGCAGCCAAGTGGGGGCGGGATCCTACGAGCAGTACTTC	CASSQVGAGSYEQYF
TRBD2	TRBV7-9	19	once	TRBJ2-3	TGTGCCAGCAGCTTCTTTTTGAGCGGGGGGCCCCGGAGCACAGATACGCAGTATTTT	CASSFFLSGGPRSTDTQYF
-	TRBV6-6	12	-	TRBJ1-2	TGTGCCAGCAGTCAACATTACGGAGGCTACACCTTC	CASSQHYGGYTF
-	TRBV6-5	13	-	TRBJ2-1	TGTGCCAGCAGTTTAACGGGATCCAATGAGCAGTTCTTC	CASSLTGSNEQFF
-	TRBV6-1	13	-	TRBJ1-2	TGTGCCAGCAGTGGTCAGGCGACCTATGGCTACACCTTC	CASSGQATYGYTF
TRBD2	TRBV4-1	13	-	TRBJ2-7	TGCGCCAGCAGCCGGGACTATTTTTACGAGCAGTACTTC	CASSRDYFYEQYF
TRBD1	TRBV30	14	once	TRBJ2-7	TGTGCCTGGAGAAACCGGGACAGGGTCCTCGAGTTGTACTTC	CAWRNRDRVLELYF
-	TRBV6-1	13	-	TRBJ1-1	TGTGCCAGCAAGTCAACAGGGCCCACTGAAGCTTTCTTT	CASKSTGPTEAFF
-	TRBV19	15	-	TRBJ1-5	TGTGCCAGTAGTATAGGGTGGGGAAGCGGTCAGCCCCAGCATTTT	CASSIGWGSGQPQHF
-	TRBV7-2	12	-	TRBJ2-5	TGTGCCAGCAGCGCGTACCAAGAGACCCAGTACTTC	CASSAYQETQYF
-	TRBV2	12	-	TRBJ1-6	TGTGCCAGCAGACAGACTAATTCACCCCTCCACTTT	CASRQTNSPLHF
-	TRBV6-4	16	-	TRBJ1-3	TGTGCCACAAAGGACGGAGGAAAGTATGAAGGAAACACCATATATTTT	CATKDGGKYEGNTIYF
-	TRBV29-1	13	-	TRBJ1-1	TGCAGCGTTGCACAGGTCATGAACACTGAAGCTTTCTTT	CSVAQVMNTEAFF
-	TRBV11-1	14	-	TRBJ2-5	TGTGCCAGCAGCATAACAGGGATGGAGGAGACCCAGTACTTC	CASSITGMEETQYF
-	TRBV4-1	16	-	TRBJ2-3	TGCGCCAGCAGCCAATCCGGGGGGCCTTACACAGATACGCAGTATTTT	CASSQSGGPYTDTQYF
-	TRBV23-1	17	-	TRBJ2-5	TGCGCCAGCAGTCATCCCGTGGTTGCCGGGGGAAAGGAGACCCAGTACTTC	CASSHPVVAGGKETQYF
-	TRBV5-1	14	-	TRBJ1-2	TGCGCCAGCAGCTTGGAACAGGGAAGCTATGGCTACACCTTC	CASSLEQGSYGYTF